This entry lists 24 T cell receptor beta chains sequenced from one sample in a study of regulatory T cells in long-lasting Graves disease. Time point meaning: persistent/refractory GD, antithyroid drugs over 5 years with positive TRAb. Scientists built the TCR library using RNA that was extracted from PBMCs. The TCR beta library used iRepertoire HTBI primers with Arm-PCR amplification of CDR3. TCRdb re-called the multiplex PCR reads through MiXCR, storing one row per CDR3 protein. The sample holds around 340,000 distinct CDR3 sequences, about 19% seen once. This specimen was peripheral blood mononuclear cells (PBMCs), taken when the disease was refractory, from a patient treated with antithyroid drugs. The receptors here all came from a female donor with Graves disease.

Many counts were recorded for this clonotype. This rearrangement joins TRBV2 to TRBJ1-2; 9 bases are shared with TRBD1. CDR3 length equals 14 residues. The V gene end was trimmed by 2 bases and the J gene end by 9 bases; junction bases not matched to a gene: 7. CDR1 and CDR2 from the germline V gene are SNHLY and FYNNEI. The CDR3 region is CASSEKVQGASYTF. CDR3 in DNA: TGTGCCAGCAGTGAAAAAGTACAGGGGGCGAGCTACACCTTC.

There are a few counts of this clonotype. The chain carries TRBV30 and TRBJ2-7; the match to TRBD2 covers 11 bases. Losses at the gene ends were 3 bases for V and 2 bases for J; bases not matched to a gene: 15. The CDR3 has 18 amino acids. Germline CDR1 is GTSNPN and CDR2 is SVGIG (reference sequence). This CDR3 reads CAWRASWRPGLAAYEQYF. In DNA, the CDR3 is TGTGCCTGGAGAGCGTCTTGGCGTCCGGGACTAGCGGCCTACGAGCAGTACTTC.

Only a few counts were recorded for this clonotype. This chain joins TRBV12-3 or TRBV12-4 and TRBJ1-6; possibly TRBD1 for D (6 bases). V lost 3 bases to trimming and J lost 7 bases, with 13 bases between them. The CDR3 runs to 15 residues. CDR3 coding DNA: TGTGCCAGCAGTTTTGCGACAGGTGGCAATTCACCCCTCCACTTT. Protein: CASSFATGGNSPLHF.

This clonotype showed up many times. The chain is built from TRBV2 and TRBJ2-2, with D perhaps matching TRBD1 (6 bases). Between the trimmed V and J ends, which lost 6 bases and 4 bases, there was a span of 15 bases. Germline assignment: CDR1 SNHLY and CDR2 FYNNEI. CDR3 size: 15 residues. The CDR3, as DNA: TGTGCCAGCAGGTTCCGAACAGGGTCCACCGGGGAGCTGTTTTTT. As protein: CASRFRTGSTGELFF.

This clonotype occurred many times. V gene TRBV3-1 combines with J gene TRBJ1-1; D is perhaps TRBD1 (5 bases). Germline CDR1 is LGHDT and CDR2 is YNNKEL (reference sequence). The germline V and J ends were trimmed by 5 bases and 4 bases, with 11 bases remaining between them. The CDR3 runs to 13 residues. DNA of the CDR3: TGTGCCAGCAGCACATGGGGCGGCACTGAAGCTTTCTTT. The encoded protein is CASSTWGGTEAFF.

This clonotype came up many times. The chain joins TRBV7-9 to TRBJ1-4; D gene uncertain. Trimming stripped 3 bases from V and 10 bases from J, with 15 bases between. The CDR3 extends over 14 amino acids. CDR1 SEHNR and CDR2 FQNEAQ come from the germline V gene (reference sequence). The CDR3 region is CASSFGASDGKLFF. CDR3 nucleotide sequence: TGTGCCAGCAGCTTTGGTGCAAGCGACGGAAAACTGTTTTTT.

This clonotype occurred once. The J gene is TRBJ2-1, the V gene TRBV11-1; D gene ambiguous. Trimming pared 3 bases from V and 0 bases from J, leaving 6 bases between. The germline gives CDR1 SGHAT, CDR2 FQDESV (reference sequence). The CDR3 runs to 14 residues. CDR3 nucleotides: TGTGCCAGCAGCTTTGGGCTCTCCTACAATGAGCAGTTCTTC. Amino acid sequence: CASSFGLSYNEQFF.

This clonotype was found a few times. J is TRBJ2-7 and V is TRBV7-8; 8 positions agree with TRBD1. This CDR3 has 15 amino acids. CDR1 and CDR2 from the germline V gene are SGHVS and FQNEAQ. V dropped 5 bases and J dropped 2; count of bases not matched to a gene: 8. The CDR3 DNA reads as TGTGCCAGCAGCCAAACCCCGGACAGGGCCTACGAGCAGTACTTC. It codes for CASSQTPDRAYEQYF. The complete variable domain, with remaining parts taken from reference TRBV7-8 and TRBJ2-7, reads GAGVSQSPRYKVAKRGQDVALRCDPISGHVSLFWYQQALGQGPEFLTYFQNEAQLDKSGLPSDRFFAERPEGSVSTLKIQRTQQEDSAVYLCASSQTPDRAYEQYFGPGTRLTVT.

This clonotype was seen at least ten times. The chain employs TRBV27 and TRBJ2-3; 13 nucleotides agree with TRBD2. The CDR3 sequence is 16 residues long. CDR1 MNHEY and CDR2 SMNVEV come from the germline V gene (reference sequence). V lost 5 bases, J lost 3 bases, and 5 bases stayed unmatched. CDR3 residues: CASSQRLAGGTDTQYF. In DNA form, the CDR3 reads TGTGCCAGCAGTCAGCGACTAGCGGGAGGTACAGATACGCAGTATTTT.

This clonotype was seen a few times. The chain has TRBV5-1 and TRBJ2-7; 7 bases agree with TRBD1. The CDR3 length is 18 residues. Losses at the gene ends were 4 bases for V and 2 bases for J; bases not matched to a gene: 18. Germline CDR1 and CDR2: SGHRS and YFSETQ. Here the CDR3 reads CASSTGTAETMITYEQYF. CDR3 nucleotides: TGCGCCAGCAGCACCGGGACAGCTGAAACTATGATAACCTACGAGCAGTACTTC.

The J gene is TRBJ1-1, the V gene TRBV29-1; D not certain. CDR1 SQVTM and CDR2 ANQGSEA come from the germline V gene. This CDR3 has 11 residues. V gave up 4 bases and J gave up 5 bases, with 8 bases separating them. The CDR3 nucleotides read TGCAGCGTTGGATTTCTAACTGAAGCTTTCTTT. Translation gives CSVGFLTEAFF. Drawing the rest from reference TRBV29-1 and TRBJ1-1, the complete variable domain is SAVISQKPSRDICQRGTSLTIQCQVDSQVTMMFWYRQQPGQSLTLIATANQGSEATYESGFVIDKFPISRPNLTFSTLTVSNMSPEDSSIYLCSVGFLTEAFFGQGTRLTVV.

On this clonotype itself: A much larger clone differs by one base, so this may be a read error. This chain joins TRBV6-2 or TRBV6-3 and TRBJ1-1; possibly TRBD1 for D (5 bases). CDR3 size: 15 residues. V was cut by 2 bases and J by 0 bases, with 10 bases left in between. The germline CDR1 and CDR2 sequences are MNHEY and SVGEGT. The CDR3 DNA reads as TGTGCCAGCAGTTACGCGGCAGGGATGAACACTGAAGCTTTCTTT. Protein: CASSYAAGMNTEAFF.

The chain has TRBV18 and TRBJ1-5; D remains unclear. Germline V gene sequence: CDR1 KGHSH, CDR2 LQKENI. The V end lost 3 bases, the J end lost 0 bases, and 12 bases lay between the germline ends. This CDR3 comprises 16 residues. DNA of the CDR3: TGTGCCAGCTCACCCTCCACACCTAATAGCAATCAGCCCCAGCATTTT. It translates to CASSPSTPNSNQPQHF.

This clonotype was recorded at least ten times. This chain uses TRBV18 with TRBJ1-4, with D hard to call. The CDR3 is made up of 11 amino acids. The germline V gene encodes CDR1 KGHSH and CDR2 LQKENI. Deletions cut 6 bases from V and 8 bases from J, with 7 bases between. The CDR3: CASSPGEKLFF. CDR3 in DNA: TGTGCCAGCTCGCCCGGAGAAAAACTGTTTTTT.

This clonotype occurred a few times. The rearrangement links TRBV20-1 to TRBJ1-5; 7 nucleotides line up with TRBD1. The V and J ends lost 3 bases and 5 bases, in that order; junction bases with no gene match: 7. Germline assignment: CDR1 DFQATT and CDR2 SNEGSKA (reference sequence). The CDR3 contains 14 residues. The CDR3: CSASPPGGHQPQHF. CDR3 sequence (DNA): TGCAGTGCTAGCCCACCAGGGGGTCATCAGCCCCAGCATTTT.

The chain couples TRBV5-1 to TRBJ1-2, with 7 bases that match TRBD1. J was trimmed by 2 bases and V by 1 base; bases with no gene match: 8. Germline lookup yields CDR1 SGHRS and CDR2 YFSETQ. CDR3 length: 16 residues. This CDR3 is CASSLKGASRNYGYTF. The CDR3 DNA reads as TGCGCCAGCAGCTTGAAGGGGGCGTCGAGGAACTATGGCTACACCTTC. Full variable domain (rest looked up from reference TRBV5-1 and TRBJ1-2): KAGVTQTPRYLIKTRGQQVTLSCSPISGHRSVSWYQQTPGQGLQFLFEYFSETQRNKGNFPGRFSGRQFSNSRSEMNVSTLELGDSALYLCASSLKGASRNYGYTFGSGTRLTVV.

V usage is TRBV10-3 and J usage is TRBJ1-3; D unclear. CDR1 and CDR2 from the germline V gene are ENHRY and SYGVKD. The V and J ends lost 3 bases and 0 bases respectively, with 15 bases between them. The CDR3 has 17 amino acids. Written as DNA, the CDR3 is TGTGCCATCAGTGACCCTGGGCGGAAGAGCTCTGGAAACACCATATATTTT. It yields the protein CAISDPGRKSSGNTIYF.

This clonotype showed up just a few times. This chain's CDR3 is CASSQLRAATGELFF. The DNA for the CDR3 is TGTGCCAGCAGCCAACTCCGGGCCGCGACCGGGGAGCTGTTTTTT. The rearrangement joins TRBV3-1 to TRBJ2-2; D remains unclear. Germline V CDR1 and CDR2: LGHDT, YNNKEL (reference sequence). The CDR3 has 15 amino acids. Trimming pared 2 bases from V and 5 bases from J, leaving 12 bases between.

This clonotype was seen at least ten times. V gene TRBV28 combines with J gene TRBJ1-3; D is ambiguous. There are 17 residues in the CDR3. Trimming shortened V by 7 bases and J by 0 bases, and 19 bases separated the two germline ends. Germline CDR1 is MDHEN and CDR2 is SYDVKM. CDR3 coding DNA: TGTGCCAGCACCCCACGGTGGACGGATAGCTCTGGAAACACCATATATTTT. It translates to CASTPRWTDSSGNTIYF. Variable domain in full (rest from reference TRBV28 and TRBJ1-3): DVKVTQSSRYLVKRTGEKVFLECVQDMDHENMFWYRQDPGLGLRLIYFSYDVKMKEKGDIPEGYSVSREKKERFSLILESASTNQTSMYLCASTPRWTDSSGNTIYFGEGSWLTVV.

This chain connects TRBV5-1 to TRBJ1-3, with a weak D call TRBD1 (5 bases). Germline CDR1 reads SGHRS; CDR2 reads YFSETQ. Trimming left V 0 bases short and J 8 bases short, with 12 bases between. This CDR3 has 14 residues. This CDR3 reads CASSLVGTADTIYF. In nucleotides, the CDR3 is TGCGCCAGCAGCTTGGTCGGGACGGCGGACACCATATATTTT.

This clonotype was seen many times. The chain couples TRBV27 to TRBJ2-7; a weak D match, TRBD1 (6 bases). Germline-derived CDR1 and CDR2 are MNHEY and SMNVEV (reference sequence). This CDR3 is built from 9 residues. V was pared by 9 bases and J by 8 bases, with 8 bases between. This chain's CDR3 is CASGGKQYF. The DNA for the CDR3 is TGTGCCAGTGGGGGCAAGCAGTACTTC.

This clonotype was counted many times. This sequence joins TRBV5-1 and TRBJ2-7; TRBD1 aligns across 7 bases. The CDR3 contains 13 residues. V dropped 3 bases and J dropped 5; count of bases not matched to a gene: 5. CDR1 SGHRS and CDR2 YFSETQ come from the germline V gene. CDR3 coding DNA: TGCGCCAGCAGCTACGACAGGGCCCACGAGCAGTACTTC. This codes for CASSYDRAHEQYF. The whole variable domain, filled in from reference TRBV5-1 and TRBJ2-7, reads KAGVTQTPRYLIKTRGQQVTLSCSPISGHRSVSWYQQTPGQGLQFLFEYFSETQRNKGNFPGRFSGRQFSNSRSEMNVSTLELGDSALYLCASSYDRAHEQYFGPGTRLTVT.

This chain uses TRBV20-1 with TRBJ1-6; 7 bases are a match to TRBD1. With 0 bases clipped from V and 9 bases from J, the junction kept 14 bases outside the gene matches. This CDR3 has 17 amino acids. In germline, CDR1 is DFQATT, CDR2 SNEGSKA (reference sequence). Here the CDR3 DNA reads TGCAGTGCTAGAGATTATAAAGGGGGCGGGTTATTTTCACCCCTCCACTTT. Its protein product is CSARDYKGGGLFSPLHF.

V is TRBV15 and J is TRBJ2-5; D ambiguous. The CDR3 runs to 15 residues. Germline assignment: CDR1 LNHNV and CDR2 YYDKDF (reference sequence). Trimming left V 0 bases short and J 2 bases short, with 10 bases between. Written as DNA, the CDR3 is TGTGCCACCAGCAGAGATTTGGGCAGGCAAGAGACCCAGTACTTC. Residues: CATSRDLGRQETQYF.